Described below is a single T cell receptor (beta chain) sequence and its context. Its antigen is not identified. Only Caucasian adults living in Nashville, Tennessee made up the donor group. These data are taken from a study of shared clonotypes between healthy human individuals. Study outcomes and limitations: Larger richness was generally estimated for naive than memory subsets. Clonotypes not shared had lower generation probabilities than those common to all four donors.

TCRdb keeps only in-frame clones here, not all; method: immunoSEQ multiplex PCR. The sample yields roughly 1 million clones, approximately 68% seen once. Germline V gene lookup returns CDR1 SGHAT and CDR2 FQNNGV. The CDR3 consists of 13 residues. V was shortened by 2 bases and J by 5 bases, with 9 bases between the two germline ends. Sample: memory CD4+ T cells sorted from blood. The subset here: CD45RA-negative fraction. The receptor comes from a man younger than 35 in good health. This chain joins TRBV11-2 and TRBJ1-1; no definite D call. The CDR3 nucleotides read TGTGCCAGCAGCTTACCGGGCGAAACTGAAGCTTTCTTT. Translating gives CASSLPGETEAFF.